This T cell receptor (beta chain) came from a study of cytomegalovirus exposure and HLA in healthy donors. A word on this clone: What it recognizes is unknown.

General study points: Later work found most CMV-associated TCR beta chains apparently HLA-restricted. An analysis done earlier found most TCR beta V segments productive about 87% or about 30% of the time.

The V end lost 4 bases, the J end lost 8 bases, and 11 bases lay between the germline ends. In germline, CDR1 is SGDLS, CDR2 YYNGEE. The CDR3 extends over 12 amino acids. The PCR contained 60 Vbeta and 13 Jbeta primers. Produced via immunoSEQ multiplex PCR; TCRdb's table is partial and in-frame only. The table lists fewer than 350,000 clones, around 90% of them singletons, with less than 2.5% in the top ten. The chain joins TRBV9 to TRBJ2-3; perhaps TRBD1 as D (6 bases). The TCR comes from a young woman in good health and CMV-seronegative. The sequencing input was PBMCs. The CDR3 here is CASSPQGSTQYF. The CDR3 coding sequence is TGTGCCAGCAGCCCACAGGGTTCTACGCAGTATTTT. The whole variable domain, filled in from reference TRBV9 and TRBJ2-3, reads DSGVTQTPKHLITATGQRVTLRCSPRSGDLSVYWYQQSLDQGLQFLIQYYNGEERAKGNILERFSAQQFPDLHSELNLSSLELGDSALYFCASSPQGSTQYFGPGTRLTVL.